This TCR beta chain came from a study of blood T cells in healthy people across ages. Alongside a J-beta primer mix, a sample-barcoded 5' primer served in a second PCR lasting roughly 7 to 12 cycles. TCRdb recomputed calls from the 5' RACE reads with MiXCR, one row per CDR3 protein. The table includes approximately 800,000 distinct CDR3 sequences, just over 55% detected once. The authors isolated at least 6.5 million PBMCs per sample. Study-wide results and limits: With naive T cell percentage, TCR beta diversity showed a strong correlation. Whereas aged donors had fewer naive CD4+ cells, long-lived donors had more of them and higher diversity. Among T cells, TCR beta diversity per million cells dropped roughly linearly as age rose.

The CDR3 has 13 residues. Germline V CDR1 and CDR2: SGHNT, YENEEA. This clonotype was recorded only once. Its target is not known. The sequencing input was blood. This receptor was identified in a middle-aged man in good health. The V gene is TRBV11-3, the J gene TRBJ2-7, with D possibly called TRBD1 or TRBD2 (5 bases each). The J call may be in error: the DNA end matches TRBJ2-5 better. CDR3: CASSYGAQETQYF. The CDR3 DNA reads as TGTGCCAGCAGCTACGGGGCTCAAGAGACCCAGTACTTC.